This TCR beta chain was captured by sequencing in a study of regulatory T cells in long-lasting Graves disease. Study overall: Graves' patients (newly diagnosed) had been on antithyroid drugs under 3 months.

From germline, CDR1 is SNHLY and CDR2 FYNNEI. The CDR3 contains 12 residues. With 6 bases removed from V and 6 bases from J, the gap between germline ends came to 9 bases. This clonotype was observed many times. This sample's time point: newly diagnosed GD, antithyroid drugs for less than 3 months. The TCR library was prepared using RNA isolated from PBMCs. Patients with Graves' disease were diagnosed by American Thyroid Association guidelines. The patients were drawn from one endocrinology department in Xi'an, China. Building of the TCR beta libraries involved iRepertoire HTBI primers and Arm-PCR of CDR3 regions. In TCRdb, the multiplex PCR reads were re-called with MiXCR into one record per CDR3 protein. The sample records a few hundred thousand distinct CDR3 sequences, approximately 20% being singletons.

V gene TRBV2 combines with J gene TRBJ1-5; D not resolved. The sequencing used peripheral blood mononuclear cells (PBMCs), collected at new diagnosis, from a patient treated with antithyroid drugs. This sequence originates from a female donor with Graves disease. CDR3 bases: TGTGCCAGCAGGCGGGCAGGTCAGCCCCAGCATTTT. It codes for CASRRAGQPQHF.